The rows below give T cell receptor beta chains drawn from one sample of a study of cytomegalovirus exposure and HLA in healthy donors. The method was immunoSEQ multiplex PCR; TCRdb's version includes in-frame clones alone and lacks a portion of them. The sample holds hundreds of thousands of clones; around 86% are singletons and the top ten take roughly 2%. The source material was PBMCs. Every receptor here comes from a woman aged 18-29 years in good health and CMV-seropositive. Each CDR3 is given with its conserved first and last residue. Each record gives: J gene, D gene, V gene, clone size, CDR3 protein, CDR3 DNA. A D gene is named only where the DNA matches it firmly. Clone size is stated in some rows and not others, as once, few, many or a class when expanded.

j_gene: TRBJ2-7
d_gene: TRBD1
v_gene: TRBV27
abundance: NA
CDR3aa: CASSSGGHYEQYF
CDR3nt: TGTGCCAGCAGTTCAGGGGGCCACTACGAGCAGTACTTC

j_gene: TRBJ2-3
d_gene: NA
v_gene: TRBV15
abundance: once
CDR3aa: CATSPFGIRDTQYF
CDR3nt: TGTGCCACCAGCCCCTTCGGAATCAGGGATACGCAGTATTTT

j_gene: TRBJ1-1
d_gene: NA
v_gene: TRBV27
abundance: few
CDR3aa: CASSPLYSDTEAFF
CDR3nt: TGTGCCAGCAGTCCCCTATATTCGGACACTGAAGCTTTCTTT

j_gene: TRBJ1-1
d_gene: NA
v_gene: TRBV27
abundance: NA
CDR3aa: CASSLSGGGAGAEAFF
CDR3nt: TGTGCCAGCAGTTTGAGCGGAGGTGGCGCCGGGGCTGAAGCTTTCTTT

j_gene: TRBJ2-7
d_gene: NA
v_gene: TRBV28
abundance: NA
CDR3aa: CASSPMTRLAYEQYF
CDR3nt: TGTGCCAGCAGCCCCATGACAAGGCTGGCCTACGAGCAGTACTTC

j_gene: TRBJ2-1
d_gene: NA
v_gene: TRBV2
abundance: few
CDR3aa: CASSEFRRNQREQFF
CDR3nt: TGTGCCAGCAGTGAATTCCGCCGGAACCAGCGGGAGCAGTTCTTC

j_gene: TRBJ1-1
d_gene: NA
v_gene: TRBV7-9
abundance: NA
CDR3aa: CASRTDDSLNTEAFF
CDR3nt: TGTGCCAGCAGAACCGACGACAGTCTTAACACTGAAGCTTTCTTT

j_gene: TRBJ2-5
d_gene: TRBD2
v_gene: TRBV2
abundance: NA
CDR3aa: CASNLAGGQETQYF
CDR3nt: TGTGCCAGCAACCTAGCGGGAGGACAAGAGACCCAGTACTTC

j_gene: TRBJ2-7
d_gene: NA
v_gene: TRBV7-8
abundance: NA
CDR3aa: CASSQPQTLGSARSSYEQYF
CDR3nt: TGTGCCAGCAGCCAACCACAAACTCTGGGTTCCGCGCGGTCCTCCTACGAGCAGTACTTC

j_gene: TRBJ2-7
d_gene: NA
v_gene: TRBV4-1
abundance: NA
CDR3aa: CASSQASGVSYEQYF
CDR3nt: TGCGCCAGCAGCCAAGCGTCGGGGGTAAGCTACGAGCAGTACTTC

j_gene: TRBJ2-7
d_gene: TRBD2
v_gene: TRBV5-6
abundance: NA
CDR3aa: CASSPLAGVYEQYF
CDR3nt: TGTGCCAGCAGCCCGCTAGCGGGAGTTTACGAGCAGTACTTC

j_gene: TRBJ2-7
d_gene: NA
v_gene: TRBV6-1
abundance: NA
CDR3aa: CASSEDRSYEQYF
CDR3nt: TGTGCCAGCAGTGAAGATCGCTCCTACGAGCAGTACTTC

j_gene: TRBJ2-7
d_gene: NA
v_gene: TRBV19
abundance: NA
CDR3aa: CASSIMNRGYEQYF
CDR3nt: TGTGCCAGTAGTATAATGAATCGGGGCTACGAGCAGTACTTC

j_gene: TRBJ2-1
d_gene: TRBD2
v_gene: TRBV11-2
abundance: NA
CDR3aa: CASSLDAGGPGEQFF
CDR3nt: TGTGCCAGCAGCTTAGACGCGGGAGGGCCGGGTGAGCAGTTCTTC

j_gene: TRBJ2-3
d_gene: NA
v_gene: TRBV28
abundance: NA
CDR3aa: CASRDRRGTDTQYF
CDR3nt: TGTGCCAGCAGAGACCGTCGGGGTACAGATACGCAGTATTTT

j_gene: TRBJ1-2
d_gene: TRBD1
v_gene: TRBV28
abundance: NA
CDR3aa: CASSLTGAANYGYTF
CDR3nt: TGTGCCAGCAGTTTAACAGGGGCCGCCAACTATGGCTACACCTTC

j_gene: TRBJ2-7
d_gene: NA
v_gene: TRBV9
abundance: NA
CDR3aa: CASSVNRGEQYF
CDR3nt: TGTGCCAGCAGCGTAAACAGAGGGGAGCAGTACTTC

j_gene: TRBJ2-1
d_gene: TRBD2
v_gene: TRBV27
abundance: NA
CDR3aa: CASSEAGAVNEQFF
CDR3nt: TGTGCCAGCAGCGAAGCGGGAGCGGTCAATGAGCAGTTCTTC

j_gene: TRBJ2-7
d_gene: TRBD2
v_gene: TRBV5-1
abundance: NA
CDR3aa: CASTLNQAGETGEQYF
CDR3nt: TGCGCCAGCACCTTGAACCAAGCGGGAGAGACGGGCGAGCAGTACTTC

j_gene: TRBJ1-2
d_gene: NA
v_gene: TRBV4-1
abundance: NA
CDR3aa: CASSHIGQSNYGYTF
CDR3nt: TGCGCCAGCAGCCACATAGGACAGTCTAACTATGGCTACACCTTC

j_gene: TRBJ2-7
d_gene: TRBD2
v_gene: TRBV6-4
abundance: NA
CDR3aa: CASSEGTSGNYEQYF
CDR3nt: TGTGCCAGCAGTGAAGGGACTAGCGGAAACTACGAGCAGTACTTC

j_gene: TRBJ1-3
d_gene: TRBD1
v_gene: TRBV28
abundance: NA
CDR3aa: CASSLQGAREGNTIYF
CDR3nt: TGTGCCAGCAGTCTACAGGGGGCTAGGGAGGGAAACACCATATATTTT

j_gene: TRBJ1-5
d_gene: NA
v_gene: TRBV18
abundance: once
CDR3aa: CASSLRVVVQPQHF
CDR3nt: TGTGCCAGCTCCCTTCGGGTTGTAGTTCAGCCCCAGCATTTT

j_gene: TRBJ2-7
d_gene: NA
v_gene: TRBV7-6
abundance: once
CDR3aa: CASSMTAPYEQYF
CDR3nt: TGTGCCAGCAGCATGACAGCTCCCTACGAGCAGTACTTC

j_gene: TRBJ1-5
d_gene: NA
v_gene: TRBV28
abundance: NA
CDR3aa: CASSSEIDSNQPQHF
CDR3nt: TGTGCCAGCAGTTCAGAAATTGATAGCAATCAGCCCCAGCATTTT

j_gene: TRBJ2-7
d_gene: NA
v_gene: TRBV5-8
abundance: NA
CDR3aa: CASSLWTKGREQYF
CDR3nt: TGTGCCAGCAGCTTGTGGACTAAGGGAAGGGAGCAGTACTTC

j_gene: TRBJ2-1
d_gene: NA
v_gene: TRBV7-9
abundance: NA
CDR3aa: CASSLGGVGSYNEQFF
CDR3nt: TGTGCCAGCAGCTTAGGCGGTGTTGGGTCCTACAATGAGCAGTTCTTC

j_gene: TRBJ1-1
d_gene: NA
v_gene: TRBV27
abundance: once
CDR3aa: CASSLRGGNTEAFF
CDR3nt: TGTGCCAGCAGTTTACGGGGGGGGAACACTGAAGCTTTCTTT

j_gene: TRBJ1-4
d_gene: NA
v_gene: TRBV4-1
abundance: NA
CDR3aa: CASSQYRVQSGEKLFF
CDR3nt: TGCGCCAGCAGCCAGTACAGGGTTCAGAGTGGAGAAAAACTGTTTTTT

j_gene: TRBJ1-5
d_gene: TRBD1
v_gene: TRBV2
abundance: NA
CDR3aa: CASSEAGQGVQPQHF
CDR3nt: TGTGCCAGCAGTGAAGCCGGACAGGGCGTTCAGCCCCAGCATTTT

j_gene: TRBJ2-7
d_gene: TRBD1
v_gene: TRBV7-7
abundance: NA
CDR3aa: CASSLGTGGLVSYEQYF
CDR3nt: TGTGCCAGCAGCTTAGGGACAGGGGGATTAGTTTCCTACGAGCAGTACTTC

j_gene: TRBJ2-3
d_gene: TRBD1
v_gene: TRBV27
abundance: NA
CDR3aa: CASGRGPTDTQYF
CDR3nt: TGTGCCAGCGGTAGGGGGCCCACAGATACGCAGTATTTT

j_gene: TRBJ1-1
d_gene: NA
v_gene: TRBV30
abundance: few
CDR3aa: CAWSVPQPEAFF
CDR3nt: TGTGCCTGGAGTGTACCACAGCCTGAAGCTTTCTTT

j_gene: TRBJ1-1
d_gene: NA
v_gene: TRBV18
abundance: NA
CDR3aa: CASSPPGGRTEAFF
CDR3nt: TGTGCCAGCTCACCACCGGGGGGGCGCACTGAAGCTTTCTTT

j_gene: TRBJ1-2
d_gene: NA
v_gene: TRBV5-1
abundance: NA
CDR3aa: CASSLGQNYGYTF
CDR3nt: TGCGCCAGCAGCTTGGGACAGAACTATGGCTACACCTTC

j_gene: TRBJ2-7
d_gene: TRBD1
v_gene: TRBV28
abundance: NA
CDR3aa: CASSLQGVTREQYF
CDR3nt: TGTGCCAGCAGTCTCCAGGGGGTCACTCGGGAGCAGTACTTC

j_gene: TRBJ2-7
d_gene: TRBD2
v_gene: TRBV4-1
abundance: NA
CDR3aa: CASSLTGLAGNEQYF
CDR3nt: TGCGCCAGCAGCCTAACGGGACTAGCTGGCAACGAGCAGTACTTC

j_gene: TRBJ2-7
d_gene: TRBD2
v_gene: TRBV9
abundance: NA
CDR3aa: CASSVGGLAGTYEQYF
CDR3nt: TGTGCCAGCAGCGTGGGGGGGCTAGCGGGGACCTACGAGCAGTACTTC

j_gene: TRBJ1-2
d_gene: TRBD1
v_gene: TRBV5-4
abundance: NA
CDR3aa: CASSLVLSGGLDGYTF
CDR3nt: TGTGCCAGCAGCTTGGTTTTATCAGGGGGACTGGATGGCTACACCTTC

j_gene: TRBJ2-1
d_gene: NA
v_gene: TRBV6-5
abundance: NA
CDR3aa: CASRDSAYNEQFF
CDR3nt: TGTGCCAGCAGGGACAGCGCTTACAATGAGCAGTTCTTC

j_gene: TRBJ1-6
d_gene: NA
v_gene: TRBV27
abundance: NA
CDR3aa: CASSFSGGSPLHF
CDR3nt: TGTGCCAGCAGTTTTTCCGGGGGTTCACCCCTCCACTTT

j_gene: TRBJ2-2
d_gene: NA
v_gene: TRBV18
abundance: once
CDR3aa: CASSPTTAGELFF
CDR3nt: TGTGCCAGCTCACCCACGACAGCCGGGGAGCTGTTTTTT

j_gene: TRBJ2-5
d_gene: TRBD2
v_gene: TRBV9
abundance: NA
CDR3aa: CASSGTSGNRETQYF
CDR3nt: TGTGCCAGCAGCGGAACTAGCGGGAATCGAGAGACCCAGTACTTC